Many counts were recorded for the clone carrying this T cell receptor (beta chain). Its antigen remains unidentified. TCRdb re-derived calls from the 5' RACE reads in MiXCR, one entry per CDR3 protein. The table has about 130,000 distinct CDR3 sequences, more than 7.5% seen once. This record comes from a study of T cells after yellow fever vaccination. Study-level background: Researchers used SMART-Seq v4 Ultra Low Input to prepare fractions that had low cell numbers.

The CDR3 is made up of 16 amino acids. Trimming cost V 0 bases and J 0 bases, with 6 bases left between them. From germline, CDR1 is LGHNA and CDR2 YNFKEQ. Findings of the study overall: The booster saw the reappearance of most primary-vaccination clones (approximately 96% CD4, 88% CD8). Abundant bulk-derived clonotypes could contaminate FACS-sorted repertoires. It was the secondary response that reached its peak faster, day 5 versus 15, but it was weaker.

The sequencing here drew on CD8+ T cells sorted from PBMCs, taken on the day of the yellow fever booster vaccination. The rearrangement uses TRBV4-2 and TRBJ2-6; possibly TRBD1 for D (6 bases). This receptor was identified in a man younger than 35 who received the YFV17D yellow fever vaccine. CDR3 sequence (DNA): TGTGCCAGCAGCCAAGAGGACAGCTCTGGGGCCAACGTCCTGACTTTC. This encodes CASSQEDSSGANVLTF.